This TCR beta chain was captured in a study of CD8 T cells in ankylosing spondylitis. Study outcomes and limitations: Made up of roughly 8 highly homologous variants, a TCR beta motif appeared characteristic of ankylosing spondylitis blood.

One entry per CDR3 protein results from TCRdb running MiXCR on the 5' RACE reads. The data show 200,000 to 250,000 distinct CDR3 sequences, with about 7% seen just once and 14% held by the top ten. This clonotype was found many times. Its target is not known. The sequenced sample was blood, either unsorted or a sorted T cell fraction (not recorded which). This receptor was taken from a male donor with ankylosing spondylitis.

The CDR3 sequence: CASSPGVPSSSYEQYF. Written as DNA, the CDR3 is TGCGCCAGCAGCCCGGGGGTGCCAAGCTCCTCCTACGAGCAGTACTTC. The V and J genes are TRBV4-3 and TRBJ2-7; tentatively, D is TRBD2 (6 bases). The CDR3 runs 16 residues. Germline V CDR1 and CDR2: LGHNA, YSLEER. Trimming cost V 4 bases and J 0 bases, with 16 bases left between them.